A single sample gave rise to the 25 T cell receptor beta chains below, sequenced in a study of blood T cell repertoires in COVID-19. This table comes from immunoSEQ multiplex PCR, and its TCRdb copy is limited to in-frame clones, with some not included. The data show 200,000 to 250,000 clones, 75% to 90% seen once. The sample consisted of peripheral blood. The receptor source for this set is a man aged 55 to 70 who had recovered from COVID-19.

The gene calls are TRBV27 and TRBJ1-2; perhaps TRBD1 as D (5 bases). V lost 6 bases, J lost 0 bases, and 11 bases lay in between. The germline V gene encodes CDR1 MNHEY and CDR2 SMNVEV (reference sequence). The CDR3 extends over 14 amino acids. CDR3 coding DNA: TGTGCCAGCAGGCCGGGGGGACCTAACTATGGCTACACCTTC. Its translation is CASRPGGPNYGYTF.

The chain recombines TRBV19 with TRBJ1-1; possible D gene TRBD1, 5 bases. Germline CDR1 and CDR2: LNHDA and SQIVND (reference sequence). V was shortened by 7 bases and J by 1 base, with 16 bases between the two germline ends. The CDR3 is 15 residues long. The CDR3 loop reads CASNDFDRANTEAFF. The DNA for the CDR3 is TGTGCCAGTAACGATTTCGACAGAGCGAACACTGAAGCTTTCTTT.

J is TRBJ2-3 and V is TRBV4-1; D unresolved. CDR1 and CDR2 (germline): MGHRA, YSYEKL. CDR3 length equals 14 residues. Trimming took off 0 bases at V and 6 bases at J, with 10 bases between the two ends. CDR3 protein: CASSQDYTVDTQYF. The DNA for the CDR3 is TGCGCCAGCAGCCAAGATTATACGGTCGATACGCAGTATTTT.

The J gene is TRBJ1-6, the V gene TRBV14; D is uncertain. From germline, CDR1 is SGHDN and CDR2 FVKESK. Trimming took 4 bases from V and 3 from J, leaving 7 bases between them. The CDR3 spans 14 residues. The CDR3 sequence: CASSRLNYNSPLHF. The CDR3 coding sequence is TGTGCCAGCAGCCGGCTTAACTATAATTCACCCCTCCACTTT.

This clone was observed a handful of times. The chain recombines TRBV5-1 with TRBJ2-7; D is possibly TRBD2 (5 bases). The V and J ends lost 2 bases and 2 bases respectively, with 8 bases between them. In germline, CDR1 is SGHRS, CDR2 YFSETQ. The CDR3 is made up of 13 amino acids. The chain's CDR3 is CASSFSETYEQYF. CDR3 DNA: TGCGCCAGCAGCTTTAGCGAAACCTACGAGCAGTACTTC.

The chain is built from TRBV12-2 and TRBJ2-5; the table assigns TRBD2, which was not confirmed against the DNA. TRBV12-2 is a pseudogene. This CDR3 spans 16 amino acids. CDR3 coding DNA: TGTGCAAGTCGCTTAGTAGAACGGACTGACGGGTTAACCCAGTACTTC. The encoded protein is CASRLVERTDGLTQYF.

This chain links TRBV9 with TRBJ2-1, with D tentatively TRBD1 (8 bases). Germline values: CDR1 SGDLS, CDR2 YYNGEE. The CDR3 consists of 20 residues. The ends were cut back, 0 bases at V and 2 bases at J, with 24 bases in the middle. This CDR3 is CASSVDDRGTGGSPYNEQFF. The CDR3 bases are TGTGCCAGCAGCGTAGACGACAGGGGAACGGGCGGGAGCCCCTACAATGAGCAGTTCTTC.

The J gene is TRBJ1-3, the V gene TRBV5-6, with unresolved D. This CDR3 is built from 17 residues. V was cut by 4 bases and J by 0 bases, with 17 bases left in between. CDR1 and CDR2 from the germline V gene are SGHDT and YYEEEE. CDR3 protein: CASSLVGAMSSGNTIYF. The CDR3 DNA sequence: TGTGCCAGCAGCCTGGTGGGAGCAATGAGCTCTGGAAACACCATATATTTT.

V is TRBV29-1 and J is TRBJ1-1; TRBD1 is a possible D gene (5 bases). The CDR3 consists of 12 residues. Deletions cut 8 bases from V and 0 bases from J, with 10 bases between. Per the germline V gene, CDR1 is SQVTM and CDR2 is ANQGSEA. CDR3 in amino acids: CSFRTLNTEAFF. The CDR3 DNA is TGCAGCTTCCGGACATTGAACACTGAAGCTTTCTTT.

CDR3 loop: CASRRADRDHEQYF. The CDR3 DNA is TGCGCCAGCCGCCGGGCCGACAGGGATCACGAGCAGTACTTC. The V gene is TRBV5-1, the J gene TRBJ2-7; 7 bases align to TRBD1. The V gene's germline CDR1 is SGHRS and CDR2 YFSETQ. J gave up 5 bases and V 7 bases, and 12 bases lay outside the gene matches. The CDR3 extends over 14 amino acids.

The chain links TRBV27 to TRBJ2-1; no clear D. CDR1 is MNHEY and CDR2 is SMNVEV in the germline V gene (reference sequence). V was pared by 1 base and J by 0 bases, with 13 bases between. The CDR3 is made up of 17 amino acids. The CDR3 DNA sequence: TGTGCCAGCAGTTTATTTACTTTCGAGAGCTCCTACAATGAGCAGTTCTTC. This encodes CASSLFTFESSYNEQFF.

The CDR3: CASSLTHSTDTQYF. In DNA, the CDR3 is TGTGCCAGCAGCTTAACCCATAGCACAGATACGCAGTATTTT. J is TRBJ2-3 and V is TRBV7-3; D is unclear. The CDR3 has 14 amino acids. Germline lookup yields CDR1 SGHTA and CDR2 FQGTGA. Trimming pared 0 bases from V and 0 bases from J, leaving 4 bases between.

This sequence joins TRBV15 and TRBJ2-5; tentative D call: TRBD2 (7 bases). CDR3 length: 15 residues. Germline CDR1 reads LNHNV; CDR2 reads YYDKDF (reference sequence). V was cut by 0 bases and J by 5 bases, with 13 bases left in between. CDR3 in amino acids: CATSRDRGAWETQYF. Here the CDR3 DNA reads TGTGCCACCAGCAGAGATCGGGGGGCGTGGGAGACCCAGTACTTC.

The V call is TRBV19, the J call TRBJ2-3, with D maybe TRBD1 (5 bases). V was pared by 6 bases and J by 0 bases, with 7 bases between. CDR1 LNHDA and CDR2 SQIVND come from the germline V gene (reference sequence). The CDR3 is made up of 13 amino acids. CDR3: CASRGPSTDTQYF. DNA for the CDR3: TGTGCCAGTAGGGGGCCTAGCACAGATACGCAGTATTTT.

The genes are TRBV19 and TRBJ1-2; 8 bases match TRBD1. Germline assignment: CDR1 LNHDA and CDR2 SQIVND (reference sequence). The CDR3 consists of 13 residues. With V trimmed by 6 bases and J by 8 bases, 8 bases remained unmatched. CDR3 DNA: TGTGCCAGTAGCCCGGCAGGGGGCGAAGGCTACACCTTC. This translates into CASSPAGGEGYTF.

This clone has just one count. The V and J genes are TRBV7-2 and TRBJ2-7; 9 positions agree with TRBD2. The CDR3 sequence is 15 residues long. The germline V gene has CDR1 SGHTA and CDR2 FQGNSA. Trimming removed 4 bases from V and 0 bases from J; junction bases left unmatched: 4. CDR3 sequence reads: CASSSSAGGSYEQYF. CDR3 coding DNA: TGTGCCAGCAGCTCGTCAGCGGGAGGCTCCTACGAGCAGTACTTC. Drawing the rest from reference TRBV7-2 and TRBJ2-7, the complete variable domain is GAGVSQSPSNKVTEKGKDVELRCDPISGHTALYWYRQSLGQGLEFLIYFQGNSAPDKSGLPSDRFSAERTGGSVSTLTIQRTQQEDSAVYLCASSSSAGGSYEQYFGPGTRLTVT.

This chain links TRBV6-5 with TRBJ2-2; no definite D call. The length of the CDR3 is 12 residues. V was trimmed by 6 bases and J by 5 bases, leaving 7 bases between them. Germline lookup yields CDR1 MNHEY and CDR2 SVGAGI. The CDR3 nucleotides are TGTGCCAGCAGGCGAGCAACCGGGGAGCTGTTTTTT. It encodes CASRRATGELFF.

V usage is TRBV7-9 and J usage is TRBJ1-2; D may be TRBD1 (5 bases). The V end was cut by 3 bases, the J end by 2 bases, with 10 bases between. The germline V gene encodes CDR1 SEHNR and CDR2 FQNEAQ (reference sequence). This CDR3 region has 14 residues. The CDR3 coding sequence is TGTGCCAGCAGCTTGGGAGGGGCCAACTATGGCTACACCTTC. Its translation is CASSLGGANYGYTF.

This sequence joins TRBV5-6 and TRBJ1-2, with 7 positions matching TRBD1. The germline V gene encodes CDR1 SGHDT and CDR2 YYEEEE. CDR3 length: 12 residues. Losses at the gene ends were 4 bases for V and 8 bases for J; bases not matched to a gene: 5. DNA of the CDR3: TGTGCCAGCAGCCCCGGGACAGTAGGCTACACCTTC. Protein sequence: CASSPGTVGYTF.

DNA for the CDR3: TGTGCCAGCAGTTACGAGGGTGGGTCACCCCTCCACTTT. Translating gives CASSYEGGSPLHF. The chain has TRBV6-5 and TRBJ1-6; D is unresolved. The CDR3 extends over 13 amino acids. V dropped 2 bases and J dropped 10 bases, with 9 bases sitting between them. Germline values: CDR1 MNHEY, CDR2 SVGAGI.

This chain links TRBV2 with TRBJ1-2, with D possibly being TRBD1 (5 bases). Trimming stripped 6 bases from V and 0 bases from J, with 8 bases between. Germline V gene lookup returns CDR1 SNHLY and CDR2 FYNNEI. The CDR3 sequence is 13 residues long. CDR3 loop: CASSVDTNYGYTF. The DNA for the CDR3 is TGTGCCAGCAGCGTGGACACTAACTATGGCTACACCTTC.

The J gene is TRBJ1-5, the V gene TRBV19; D is ambiguous. Trimming removed 9 bases from V and 0 bases from J, with 15 bases in between. The CDR3 sequence is 15 residues long. The germline V gene has CDR1 LNHDA and CDR2 SQIVND (reference sequence). The CDR3 DNA reads as TGTGCCAGCACACCTTACAGAAATAGCAATCAGCCCCAGCATTTT. Translating it yields CASTPYRNSNQPQHF. The full variable domain, with the rest looked up from reference TRBV19 and TRBJ1-5, is DGGITQSPKYLFRKEGQNVTLSCEQNLNHDAMYWYRQDPGQGLRLIYYSQIVNDFQKGDIAEGYSVSREKKESFPLTVTSAQKNPTAFYLCASTPYRNSNQPQHFGDGTRLSIL.

The V call is TRBV29-1, the J call TRBJ2-3; the D gene is possibly TRBD2 (5 bases). Trimming pared 0 bases from V and 1 base from J, leaving 8 bases between. Germline lookup yields CDR1 SQVTM and CDR2 ANQGSEA. The length of the CDR3 is 14 residues. CDR3 bases: TGCAGCGTTGAAGATACTAGGCGCACAGATACGCAGTATTTT. This encodes CSVEDTRRTDTQYF.

The chain has TRBV6-5 and TRBJ1-1; D is ambiguous. CDR1 is MNHEY, CDR2 SVGAGI, per germline. Trimming removed 0 bases from V and 0 bases from J, with 11 bases in between. There are 16 residues in the CDR3. The CDR3 is CASSYSIGRLNTEAFF. The CDR3 nucleotides read TGTGCCAGCAGTTACTCTATTGGCAGGCTGAACACTGAAGCTTTCTTT.

The gene calls are TRBV5-5 and TRBJ1-3; no clear D gene. The germline gives CDR1 SGHKS, CDR2 YYEKEE (reference sequence). The CDR3 has 15 amino acids. V was trimmed by 2 bases and J by 5 bases, leaving 14 bases between them. CDR3 region: CASSLWETPRNTIYF. The CDR3 DNA sequence: TGTGCCAGCAGCTTATGGGAGACCCCGAGAAACACCATATATTTT.